This record covers a single TCR beta chain. The record originates from a study of blood T cell repertoires in COVID-19. Study information: The samples span acute and convalescent COVID-19 from the United States, Italy and Spain.

The protocol was immunoSEQ multiplex PCR, while the TCRdb copy is restricted to in-frame clones and leaves out a portion. Of around 150,000 clones listed, about 86% are singletons. The TCR was taken from a man between 65 and 85 years old with acute or convalescent COVID-19. Specimen: peripheral blood.

CDR3: CASRAQGPSYEQYF. For the CDR3, the DNA is TGTGCCAGCAGGGCACAGGGGCCCTCCTACGAGCAGTACTTC. The chain has TRBV2 and TRBJ2-7; 7 bases agree with TRBD1. V gave up 6 bases and J gave up 0 bases; unmatched junction bases: 5. The CDR3 sequence is 14 residues long. The V gene's germline CDR1 is SNHLY and CDR2 FYNNEI.